The 27 T cell receptor beta chains in this list originate from one sample, sequenced in a study of CD8 T cells in Susac syndrome. Roughly 0.45 to 1 ug RNA was reverse transcribed with random hexamers. Via MiXCR, TCRdb re-called the immunoSEQ multiplex PCR reads, giving one row per CDR3 protein. Here the sample spans some 190,000 distinct CDR3 sequences, around 96% being singletons. Source material: CD4+ T cells from PBMCs. The receptors come from a human donor in good health.

The chain uses TRBV3-1 and TRBJ2-7; D may be TRBD1 or TRBD2 (6 bases each). Per the germline V gene, CDR1 is LGHDT and CDR2 is YNNKEL (reference sequence). The CDR3 spans 14 residues. Trimming took 0 bases from V and 7 from J, leaving 13 bases between them. CDR3 DNA: TGTGCCAGCAGCCAAGATGGGGGGCCTCGTGAGCAGTACTTC. Its translation: CASSQDGGPREQYF.

The rearrangement uses TRBV4-1 and TRBJ2-1; no clear D. Germline-derived CDR1 and CDR2 are MGHRA and YSYEKL. V was shortened by 2 bases and J by 10 bases, with 9 bases between the two germline ends. The CDR3 contains 12 residues. In DNA form, the CDR3 reads TGCGCCAGCAGCCAACCCCGCCAGGAGCAGTTCTTC. It codes for CASSQPRQEQFF.

The rearrangement joins TRBV7-9 to TRBJ2-6, with TRBD1 matching over 12 bases. Germline assignment: CDR1 SEHNR and CDR2 FQNEAQ (reference sequence). This CDR3 has 19 residues. V lost 4 bases to trimming and J lost 0 bases; unmatched junction nucleotides: 7. CDR3 region: CASSSTGTGGGSGANVLTF. In DNA, the CDR3 is TGTGCCAGCAGCTCGACCGGGACAGGGGGCGGCTCTGGGGCCAACGTCCTGACTTTC.

V is TRBV19 and J is TRBJ2-3, with 9 bases identical to TRBD2. This CDR3 has 15 amino acids. After removal of 5 bases from V and 4 bases from J, the junction contained 7 bases not matched to a gene. The germline CDR1 and CDR2 sequences are LNHDA and SQIVND (reference sequence). CDR3 sequence reads: CASSPGGRAADTQYF. CDR3 nucleotides: TGTGCCAGTAGTCCTGGCGGGAGGGCCGCAGATACGCAGTATTTT.

V is TRBV30 and J is TRBJ2-2; no reliable D call. The V gene lost 6 bases and the J gene lost 1 base, with 9 bases spanning the gap. CDR3 length: 13 residues. Germline values: CDR1 GTSNPN, CDR2 SVGIG (reference sequence). CDR3 sequence: CACNIGNTGELFF. CDR3 sequence (DNA): TGTGCCTGTAACATCGGGAACACCGGGGAGCTGTTTTTT. The full variable domain, in which reference TRBV30 and TRBJ2-2 provide the parts outside the CDR3, is SQTIHQWPATLVQPVGSPLSLECTVEGTSNPNLYWYRQAAGRGLQLLFYSVGIGQISSEVPQNLSASRPQDRQFILSSKKLLLSDSGFYLCACNIGNTGELFFGEGSRLTVL.

This clonotype was seen once. The chain has TRBV20-1 and TRBJ2-5, with a weak D call TRBD2 (6 bases). The CDR3 totals 13 residues. Per germline, CDR1 DFQATT and CDR2 SNEGSKA (reference sequence). Trimming stripped 3 bases from V and 5 bases from J, with 13 bases between. The CDR3 sequence: CSASRERRETQYF. In nucleotides, the CDR3 is TGCAGTGCTAGCCGGGAGAGGAGGGAGACCCAGTACTTC.

The rearrangement joins TRBV29-1 to TRBJ2-2, with TRBD2 as a possible D gene (6 bases). Germline CDR1 and CDR2: SQVTM and ANQGSEA. This CDR3 is 15 amino acids long. Trimming took 5 bases from V and 5 from J, leaving 18 bases between them. The CDR3 loop reads CSVKVGGGETGELFF. The CDR3 nucleotides read TGCAGCGTTAAAGTAGGCGGCGGGGAGACCGGGGAGCTGTTTTTT.

This sequence joins TRBV7-2 and TRBJ1-5; D is ambiguous. This CDR3 has 14 amino acids. Trimming took 2 bases from V and 4 from J, leaving 9 bases between them. The germline gives CDR1 SGHTA, CDR2 FQGNSA. The CDR3 spells CASSLSFKNQPQHF. The CDR3, as DNA: TGTGCCAGCAGCTTATCGTTTAAAAATCAGCCCCAGCATTTT.

This clonotype is a singleton in its sample. The rearrangement links TRBV30 to TRBJ2-7, with D perhaps assigned TRBD1 or TRBD2 (5 bases each). Germline V gives CDR1 GTSNPN, CDR2 SVGIG (reference sequence). V lost 5 bases to trimming and J lost 7 bases, with 18 bases between them. The CDR3 length is 13 residues. This CDR3 reads CAWEGLPGGEQYF. The DNA for the CDR3 is TGTGCCTGGGAGGGGTTACCAGGCGGAGAGCAGTACTTC.

The V and J genes are TRBV14 and TRBJ2-1; possibly TRBD1 or TRBD2 for D (5 bases each). CDR1 is SGHDN, CDR2 FVKESK, per germline. This CDR3 is built from 12 residues. With 3 bases removed from V and 8 bases from J, the gap between germline ends came to 8 bases. The chain's CDR3 is CASSQGVHEQFF. In nucleotides, the CDR3 is TGTGCCAGCAGCCAGGGGGTCCATGAGCAGTTCTTC. Full variable domain (rest looked up from reference TRBV14 and TRBJ2-1): EAGVTQFPSHSVIEKGQTVTLRCDPISGHDNLYWYRRVMGKEIKFLLHFVKESKQDESGMPNNRFLAERTGGTYSTLKVQPAELEDSGVYFCASSQGVHEQFFGPGTRLTVL.

The chain is built from TRBV30 and TRBJ1-1, with D tentatively TRBD1 (5 bases). The V end was cut by 6 bases, the J end by 5 bases, with 7 bases between. The CDR3 contains 10 residues. The germline V gene encodes CDR1 GTSNPN and CDR2 SVGIG (reference sequence). The CDR3 loop is CACQGTEAFF. The CDR3 DNA is TGTGCCTGCCAGGGTACTGAAGCTTTCTTT. The full variable domain, with the rest looked up from reference TRBV30 and TRBJ1-1, is SQTIHQWPATLVQPVGSPLSLECTVEGTSNPNLYWYRQAAGRGLQLLFYSVGIGQISSEVPQNLSASRPQDRQFILSSKKLLLSDSGFYLCACQGTEAFFGQGTRLTVV.

The V and J genes are TRBV7-8 and TRBJ2-1, with 14 nucleotides matching TRBD2. The germline gives CDR1 SGHVS, CDR2 FQNEAQ. The CDR3 contains 15 residues. V lost 5 bases and J lost 8; bases outside the gene matches: 5. CDR3 protein: CASSHGTSGRYEQFF. Written as DNA, the CDR3 is TGTGCCAGCAGCCATGGGACTAGCGGGAGATATGAGCAGTTCTTC.

CDR3 sequence reads: CASSYSRGTGGNEQFF. CDR3 sequence (DNA): TGTGCCAGCAGTTACTCGAGGGGGACAGGGGGCAATGAGCAGTTCTTC. The chain has TRBV6-6 and TRBJ2-1; 11 bases line up with TRBD1. V dropped 0 bases and J dropped 6; count of bases not matched to a gene: 4. This CDR3 is 16 amino acids long. Looked up from germline, CDR1 is MNHNY and CDR2 is SVGAGI (reference sequence).

The chain has TRBV28 and TRBJ1-5; no clear D gene. The CDR3 loop spans 13 amino acids. Trimming removed 6 bases from V and 4 bases from J, with 10 bases in between. CDR1 MDHEN and CDR2 SYDVKM come from the germline V gene. CDR3 sequence: CASRRLQNQPQHF. Here the CDR3 DNA reads TGTGCCAGCAGACGCCTACAAAATCAGCCCCAGCATTTT.

The chain has TRBV4-3 and TRBJ2-3; the D gene is possibly TRBD1 (6 bases). Germline lookup yields CDR1 LGHNA and CDR2 YSLEER. CDR3 length: 16 amino acids. V gave up 3 bases and J gave up 6 bases, with 19 bases separating them. The CDR3 DNA is TGCGCCAGCAGCCAGAGAAAGGGACAAGCCCCCGATACGCAGTATTTT. Translation gives CASSQRKGQAPDTQYF.

This rearrangement joins TRBV29-1 to TRBJ2-3; 7 bases agree with TRBD2. The V gene's germline CDR1 is SQVTM and CDR2 ANQGSEA. There are 15 residues in the CDR3. Trimming took 7 bases from V and 1 from J; bases not matched to a gene: 11. The DNA for the CDR3 is TGCAGCGGTTCGCCGGGGGGACGGGGCACAGATACGCAGTATTTT. Protein sequence: CSGSPGGRGTDTQYF.

This sequence joins TRBV20-1 and TRBJ2-2; D gene unclear. Germline CDR1 reads DFQATT; CDR2 reads SNEGSKA (reference sequence). The CDR3 spans 14 residues. V was pared by 4 bases and J by 1 base, with 10 bases between. The CDR3: CSANPRWNTGELFF. The CDR3 nucleotides are TGCAGTGCTAACCCTAGGTGGAACACCGGGGAGCTGTTTTTT.

CDR3 region: CASLGQGQKLFF. The CDR3 DNA reads as TGTGCCAGTCTCGGACAGGGGCAAAAACTGTTTTTT. This chain joins TRBV28 and TRBJ1-4; the match to TRBD1 covers 9 bases. V lost 9 bases to trimming and J lost 9 bases; unmatched junction nucleotides: 5. The germline CDR1 and CDR2 sequences are MDHEN and SYDVKM. CDR3 length: 12 residues.

The chain couples TRBV12-3 or TRBV12-4 to TRBJ2-6; no clear D. V gave up 0 bases and J gave up 2 bases, with 8 bases separating them. The CDR3 totals 16 residues. CDR3 DNA: TGTGCCAGCAGTTTAGCCCCGATTACTGGGGCCAACGTCCTGACTTTC. This encodes CASSLAPITGANVLTF.

V is TRBV29-1 and J is TRBJ1-4, with unresolved D. Trimming took 4 bases from V and 4 from J, leaving 7 bases between them. This CDR3 is built from 12 residues. Germline CDR1 is SQVTM and CDR2 is ANQGSEA. In nucleotides, the CDR3 is TGCAGCGTTGGATCTCTTAATGAAAAACTGTTTTTT. It codes for CSVGSLNEKLFF.

The rearrangement links TRBV19 to TRBJ1-5; 10 bases line up with TRBD1. V lost 8 bases and J lost 4; bases outside the gene matches: 11. CDR1 and CDR2 (germline): LNHDA, SQIVND (reference sequence). CDR3 length: 16 amino acids. CDR3 nucleotide sequence: TGTGCCAGTGCCGAAACCGGGACAGGGGTAAATCAGCCCCAGCATTTT. Translated, it gives CASAETGTGVNQPQHF.

This clonotype has just one count. The V and J genes are TRBV29-1 and TRBJ2-3; 8 bases agree with TRBD2. The CDR3 runs 16 residues. Trimming cost V 4 bases and J 4 bases; bases outside gene matches: 13. Germline CDR1 reads SQVTM; CDR2 reads ANQGSEA. Written as DNA, the CDR3 is TGCAGCGTTGCGAGTTGGGCGGGAGGAGGCCCAGATACGCAGTATTTT. It specifies CSVASWAGGGPDTQYF.

The genes are TRBV9 and TRBJ1-2; D gene unclear. The CDR3 has 14 amino acids. Looked up from germline, CDR1 is SGDLS and CDR2 is YYNGEE. Trimming took off 3 bases at V and 0 bases at J, with 9 bases between the two ends. Here the CDR3 reads CASSGGAANYGYTF. The CDR3 bases are TGTGCCAGCAGCGGGGGAGCAGCTAACTATGGCTACACCTTC.

This chain links TRBV27 with TRBJ2-7; D perhaps matches TRBD2 (6 bases). The V and J ends lost 6 bases and 0 bases respectively, with 15 bases between them. From germline, CDR1 is MNHEY and CDR2 SMNVEV (reference sequence). The CDR3 is 15 amino acids. Written as DNA, the CDR3 is TGTGCCAGCAGCACTAGACCGGGAGCCTCCTACGAGCAGTACTTC. It translates to CASSTRPGASYEQYF.

The gene calls are TRBV19 and TRBJ2-4; perhaps TRBD1 as D (5 bases). Trimming stripped 6 bases from V and 1 base from J, with 13 bases between. CDR1 LNHDA and CDR2 SQIVND come from the germline V gene (reference sequence). The CDR3 has 15 residues. The CDR3 sequence is CASSVQWGAKNIQYF. DNA for the CDR3: TGTGCCAGTAGCGTCCAGTGGGGCGCCAAAAACATTCAGTACTTC. The full variable domain, rest sourced from reference TRBV19 and TRBJ2-4, is DGGITQSPKYLFRKEGQNVTLSCEQNLNHDAMYWYRQDPGQGLRLIYYSQIVNDFQKGDIAEGYSVSREKKESFPLTVTSAQKNPTAFYLCASSVQWGAKNIQYFGAGTRLSVL.

The chain couples TRBV12-3 or TRBV12-4 to TRBJ2-7, with TRBD1 matching 8 bases. This CDR3 is built from 14 residues. J gave up 6 bases and V 1 base, and 5 bases lay outside the gene matches. This CDR3 is CASSLGTGRSEQYF. For the CDR3, the DNA is TGTGCCAGCAGTTTAGGGACAGGGAGGAGCGAGCAGTACTTC.

V gene TRBV4-3 combines with J gene TRBJ2-7; D not resolved. CDR3 length: 14 residues. V was cut by 1 base and J by 0 bases, with 7 bases left in between. In germline, CDR1 is LGHNA, CDR2 YSLEER. In DNA form, the CDR3 reads TGCGCCAGCAGCCAAGGCTTACCCTCCTACGAGCAGTACTTC. Translated: CASSQGLPSYEQYF.